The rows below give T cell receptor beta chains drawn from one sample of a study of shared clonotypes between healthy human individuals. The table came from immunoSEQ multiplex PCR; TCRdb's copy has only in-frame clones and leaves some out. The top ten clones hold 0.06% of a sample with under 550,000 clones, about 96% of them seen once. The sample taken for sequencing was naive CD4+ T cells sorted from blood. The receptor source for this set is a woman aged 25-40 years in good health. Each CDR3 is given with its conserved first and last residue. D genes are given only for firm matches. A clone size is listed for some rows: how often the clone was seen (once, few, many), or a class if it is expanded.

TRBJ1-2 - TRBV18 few TGTGCCAGCTGGGAAGTGGGGAATGGCTACACCTTC CASWEVGNGYTF
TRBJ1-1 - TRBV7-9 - TGTGCCAGCAGCTTAGAAGCAGACACTGAAGCTTTCTTT CASSLEADTEAFF
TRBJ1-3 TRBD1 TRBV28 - TGTGCCAGCAGTTCATACAGGGGGCCTGGAAACACCATATATTTT CASSSYRGPGNTIYF
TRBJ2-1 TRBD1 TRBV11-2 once TGTGCCAGCAGCAGGGGACAGGGGAACAATGAGCAGTTCTTC CASSRGQGNNEQFF
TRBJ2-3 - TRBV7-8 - TGTGCCAGCAGCTTAGATCCACGTGGGGGGGATACGCAGTATTTT CASSLDPRGGDTQYF
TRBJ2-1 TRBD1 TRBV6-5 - TGTGCCAGCAGGGAGGACAGGGGGCACTACAATGAGCAGTTCTTC CASREDRGHYNEQFF
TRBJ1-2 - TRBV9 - TGTGCCAGCAGCGAGACCACCGGGACAAGTTATGGCTACACCTTC CASSETTGTSYGYTF
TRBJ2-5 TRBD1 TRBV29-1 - TGCAGCGCAAGACAGGGGGCCGCGGAGACCCAGTACTTC CSARQGAAETQYF
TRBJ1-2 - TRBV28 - TGTGCCAGCAGTTTGAGTAGAATGAACTATGGCTACACCTTC CASSLSRMNYGYTF
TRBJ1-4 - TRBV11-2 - TGTGCCAGCAGGGACAGCGGTAATGAAAAACTGTTTTTT CASRDSGNEKLFF
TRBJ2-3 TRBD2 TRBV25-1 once TGTGCCAGCAGAGAAACTAGCGGATTCACAGATACGCAGTATTTT CASRETSGFTDTQYF
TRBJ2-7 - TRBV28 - TGTGCCAGCAGTTCCTTTTTATACGAGCAGTACTTC CASSSFLYEQYF
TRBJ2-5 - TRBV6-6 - TGTGCCAGCAGTACCCCAGGCCAACAAGAGACCCAGTACTTC CASSTPGQQETQYF
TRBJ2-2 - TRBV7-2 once TGTGCCAGCAGCTTAGGAGGTTTGAACACCGGGGAGCTGTTTTTT CASSLGGLNTGELFF
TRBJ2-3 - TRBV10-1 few TGCGCCAGCAGTGACGGGGGAGCGGGCCACAGAGGAGATACGCAGTATTTT CASSDGGAGHRGDTQYF
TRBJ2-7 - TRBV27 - TGTGCCAGCAGTTCACGACGGGACACCACCTACGAGCAGTACTTC CASSSRRDTTYEQYF
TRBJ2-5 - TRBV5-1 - TGCGCCAGCACCGTTCCCACCTCCGGAGGGGAGACCCAGTACTTC CASTVPTSGGETQYF
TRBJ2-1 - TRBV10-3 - TGTGCCATCAGTGAGGGAACTTCCTGGGCGAACAATGAGCAGTTCTTC CAISEGTSWANNEQFF
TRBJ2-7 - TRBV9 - TGTGCCAGCAGCCAAGCCCCAGTTTCCTACGAGCAGTACTTC CASSQAPVSYEQYF
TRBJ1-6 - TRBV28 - TGTGCCAGCTCCAGAGATTCACCCCTCCACTTT CASSRDSPLHF
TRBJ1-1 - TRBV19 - TGTGCCAGTAGTCCGTCCCTCGGAGGTGAAGCTTTCTTT CASSPSLGGEAFF
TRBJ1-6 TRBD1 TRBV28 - TGTGCCAGCAGTGGGAGGACAGGGAATTCACCCCTCCACTTT CASSGRTGNSPLHF
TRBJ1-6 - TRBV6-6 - TGTGCCAGCAGGGGGGAGGTTAATTCACCCCTCCACTTT CASRGEVNSPLHF
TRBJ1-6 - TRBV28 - TGTGCCAGCAACGGCTCAAACAGGAGGAGCTCCTATAATTCACCCCTCCACTTT CASNGSNRRSSYNSPLHF
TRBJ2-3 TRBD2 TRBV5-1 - TGCGCCAGCAGCTTGGCTTCTTCGGGAGGGAGTACAGATACGCAGTATTTT CASSLASSGGSTDTQYF
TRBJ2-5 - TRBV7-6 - TGTGCCAGCAGCCCCCCGGGGGAGACCCAGTACTTC CASSPPGETQYF
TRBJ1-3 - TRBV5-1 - TGCGCCAGCGAACAGAAAAATCGAAACACCATATATTTT CASEQKNRNTIYF
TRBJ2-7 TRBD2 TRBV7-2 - TGTGCCAGCAGCCCACGGGGTGATAGCGGGATACAGTACTTC CASSPRGDSGIQYF
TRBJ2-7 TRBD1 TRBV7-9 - TGTGCCAGCAGCTCAGGACAGGGGGCGAAGAACGAGCAGTACTTC CASSSGQGAKNEQYF
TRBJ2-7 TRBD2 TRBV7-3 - TGTGCCAGCAGCTCCGCGGGGGAGGGGCCTTACGAGCAGTACTTC CASSSAGEGPYEQYF
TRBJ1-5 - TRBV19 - TGTGCCAGTAATAGACAGGTCAATCAGCCCCAGCATTTT CASNRQVNQPQHF
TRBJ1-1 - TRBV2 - TGTGCCAGCACTTCCTGGGACATTGGCACTGAAGCTTTCTTT CASTSWDIGTEAFF
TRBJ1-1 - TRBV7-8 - TGTGCCAGCAGCTTAAGTATGGGGGCACTTGGGAACACTGAAGCTTTCTTT CASSLSMGALGNTEAFF
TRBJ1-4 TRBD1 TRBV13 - TGTGCCAGCAGCCCAAACAGGGGGCTAAGTAATGAAAAACTGTTTTTT CASSPNRGLSNEKLFF
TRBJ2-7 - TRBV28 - TGTGCCAGCAGTTTTGCTGGGACGGAAGCCTACGAGCAGTACTTC CASSFAGTEAYEQYF
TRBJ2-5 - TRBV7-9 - TGTGCCAGCAGCCACCTGACAGACTCCCTTATGGAGACCCAGTACTTC CASSHLTDSLMETQYF
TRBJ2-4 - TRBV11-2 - TGTGCCAGCAGCCCCGATTCGCTCGGTTTAGCCAAAAACATTCAGTACTTC CASSPDSLGLAKNIQYF
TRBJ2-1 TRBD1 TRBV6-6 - TGTGCCAGCAGACGAACGGACAGGAGCTCCTACAATGAGCAGTTCTTC CASRRTDRSSYNEQFF
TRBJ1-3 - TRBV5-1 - TGCGCCAGCAGCTTGGTGTCAGGCTCTGGAAACACCATATATTTT CASSLVSGSGNTIYF
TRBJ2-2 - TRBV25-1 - TGTGCCAGCAGGAGCTCCTCGGCTAAGAACACCGGGGAGCTGTTTTTT CASRSSSAKNTGELFF
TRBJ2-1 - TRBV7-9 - TGTGCCAGCAGCTTAGGGGTTAGTCGCACCTACAATGAGCAGTTCTTC CASSLGVSRTYNEQFF
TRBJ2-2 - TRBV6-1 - TGTGCCAGCAGCCTGACAGGAGCTATCATTGGGGAGCTGTTTTTT CASSLTGAIIGELFF
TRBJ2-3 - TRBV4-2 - TGTGCCAGCAGCCAAGATATCGCCACTTATACGCAGTATTTT CASSQDIATYTQYF
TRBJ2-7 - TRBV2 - TGTGCCAGCAGGCCAAGAAGGGGCGGGGCAAGCTCCTACGAGCAGTACTTC CASRPRRGGASSYEQYF
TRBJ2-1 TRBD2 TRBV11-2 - TGTGCCAGCAGCTTAGGCCTAGCGGGAGCCCCCTACAATGAGCAGTTCTTC CASSLGLAGAPYNEQFF
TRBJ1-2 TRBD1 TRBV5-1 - TGCGCCAGCAGCTCGGGACAGGGAGCTAACTATGGCTACACCTTC CASSSGQGANYGYTF
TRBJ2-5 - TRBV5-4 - TGTGCCAGCAGCTTGATCGGGAAAGAGACCCAGTACTTC CASSLIGKETQYF
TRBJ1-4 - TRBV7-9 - TGTGCCAGCAGCTTACATAGGACAGATAACGAAAAACTGTTTTTT CASSLHRTDNEKLFF
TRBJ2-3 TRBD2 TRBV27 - TGTGCCAGCAGTTTAGGACGACTAGCGAAGAGTAATACGCAGTATTTT CASSLGRLAKSNTQYF
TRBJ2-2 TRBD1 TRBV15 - TGTGCCACCAGCCCCCGGGACAGGGCAGATGAGAACACCGGGGAGCTGTTTTTT CATSPRDRADENTGELFF
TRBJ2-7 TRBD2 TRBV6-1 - TGTGCCAGCAGGGAATCAACCGGGACTAGCGATACCTACGAGCAGTACTTC CASRESTGTSDTYEQYF
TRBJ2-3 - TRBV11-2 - TGTGCCAGCAGCTTAGATCAGGCGGTGGATACGCAGTATTTT CASSLDQAVDTQYF
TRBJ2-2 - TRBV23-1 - TGCGCCAGCAGTCAATCCCCGGGACATCTCTCGCGGCGCGGCACCGGGGAGCTGTTTTTT CASSQSPGHLSRRGTGELFF